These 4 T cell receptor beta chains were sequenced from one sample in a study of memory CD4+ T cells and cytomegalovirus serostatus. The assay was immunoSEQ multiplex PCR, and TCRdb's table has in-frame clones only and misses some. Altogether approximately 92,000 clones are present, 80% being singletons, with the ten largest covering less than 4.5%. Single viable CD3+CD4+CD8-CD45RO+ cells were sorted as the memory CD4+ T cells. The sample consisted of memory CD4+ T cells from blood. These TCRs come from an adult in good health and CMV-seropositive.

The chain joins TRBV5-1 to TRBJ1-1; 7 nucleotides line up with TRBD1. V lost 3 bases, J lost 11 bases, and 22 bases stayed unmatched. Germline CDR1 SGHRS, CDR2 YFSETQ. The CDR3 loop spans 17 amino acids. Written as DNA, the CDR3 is TGCGCCAGCAGCTCCGGCGGGACAGCGAGAGTCGGTGCGGGGGCTTTCTTT. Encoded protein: CASSSGGTARVGAGAFF.

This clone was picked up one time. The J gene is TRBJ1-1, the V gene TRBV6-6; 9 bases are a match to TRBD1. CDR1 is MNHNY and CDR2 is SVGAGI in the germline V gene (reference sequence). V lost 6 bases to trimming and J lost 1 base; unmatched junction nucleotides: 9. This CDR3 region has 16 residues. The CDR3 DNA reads TGTGCCAGCAGGGATAACAGGGGGCGGGGGAACACTGAAGCTTTCTTT. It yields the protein CASRDNRGRGNTEAFF.

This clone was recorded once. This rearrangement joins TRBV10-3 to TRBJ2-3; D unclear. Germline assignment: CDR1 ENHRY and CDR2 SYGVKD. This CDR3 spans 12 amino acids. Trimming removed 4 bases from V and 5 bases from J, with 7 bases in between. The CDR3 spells CAISVKGDTQYF. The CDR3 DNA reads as TGTGCCATCAGTGTCAAAGGAGATACGCAGTATTTT.

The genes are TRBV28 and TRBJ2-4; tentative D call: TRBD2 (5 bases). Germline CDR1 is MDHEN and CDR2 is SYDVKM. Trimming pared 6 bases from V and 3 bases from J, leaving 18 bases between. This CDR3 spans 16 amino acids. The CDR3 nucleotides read TGTGCCAGCAGCCCCACGGGAATCGGCATCAAAAACATTCAGTACTTC. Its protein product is CASSPTGIGIKNIQYF.